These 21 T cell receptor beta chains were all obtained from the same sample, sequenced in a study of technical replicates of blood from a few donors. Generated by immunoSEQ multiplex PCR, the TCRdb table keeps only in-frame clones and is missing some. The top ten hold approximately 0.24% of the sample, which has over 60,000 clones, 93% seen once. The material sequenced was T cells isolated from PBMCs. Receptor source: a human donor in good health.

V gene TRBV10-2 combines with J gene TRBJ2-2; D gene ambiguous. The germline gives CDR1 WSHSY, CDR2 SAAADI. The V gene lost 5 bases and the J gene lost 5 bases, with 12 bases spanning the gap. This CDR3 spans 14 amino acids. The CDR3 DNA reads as TGCGCCAGCAGTACATACGAACAAACCGGGGAGCTGTTTTTT. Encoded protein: CASSTYEQTGELFF.

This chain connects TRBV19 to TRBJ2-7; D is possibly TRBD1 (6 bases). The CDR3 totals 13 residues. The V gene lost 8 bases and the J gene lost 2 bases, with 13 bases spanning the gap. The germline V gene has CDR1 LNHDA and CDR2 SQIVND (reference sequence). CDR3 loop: CASSNRVAYEQYF. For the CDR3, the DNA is TGTGCCAGTTCGAACAGGGTGGCCTACGAGCAGTACTTC.

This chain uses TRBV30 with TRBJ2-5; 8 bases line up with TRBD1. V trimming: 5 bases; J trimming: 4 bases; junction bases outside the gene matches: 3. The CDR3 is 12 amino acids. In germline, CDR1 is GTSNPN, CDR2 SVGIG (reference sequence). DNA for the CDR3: TGTGCCTGGGGACAGGGTGGAGAGACCCAGTACTTC. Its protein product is CAWGQGGETQYF.

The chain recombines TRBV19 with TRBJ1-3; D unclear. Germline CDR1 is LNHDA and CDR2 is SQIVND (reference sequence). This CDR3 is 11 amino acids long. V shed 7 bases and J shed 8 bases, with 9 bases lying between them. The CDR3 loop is CASMRVDTIYF. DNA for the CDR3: TGTGCCAGTATGAGGGTGGACACCATATATTTT.

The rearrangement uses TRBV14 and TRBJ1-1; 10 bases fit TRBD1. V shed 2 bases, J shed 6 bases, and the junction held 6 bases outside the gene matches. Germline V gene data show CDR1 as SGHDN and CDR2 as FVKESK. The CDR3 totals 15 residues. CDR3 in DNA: TGTGCCAGCAGCCAACATGGGACAGGGGTTTCTGAAGCTTTCTTT. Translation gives CASSQHGTGVSEAFF.

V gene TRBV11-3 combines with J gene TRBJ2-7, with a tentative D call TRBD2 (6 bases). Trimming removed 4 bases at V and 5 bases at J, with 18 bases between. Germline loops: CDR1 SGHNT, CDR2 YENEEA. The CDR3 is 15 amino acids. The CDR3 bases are TGTGCCAGCAGCTCTGCGGCGGAGGGTATCGACGAGCAGTACTTC. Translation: CASSSAAEGIDEQYF.

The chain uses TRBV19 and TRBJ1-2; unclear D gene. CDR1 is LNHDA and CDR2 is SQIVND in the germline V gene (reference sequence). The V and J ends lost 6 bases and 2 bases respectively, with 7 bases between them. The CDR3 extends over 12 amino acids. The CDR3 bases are TGTGCCAGTAGCTATGCAAACTATGGCTACACCTTC. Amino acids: CASSYANYGYTF.

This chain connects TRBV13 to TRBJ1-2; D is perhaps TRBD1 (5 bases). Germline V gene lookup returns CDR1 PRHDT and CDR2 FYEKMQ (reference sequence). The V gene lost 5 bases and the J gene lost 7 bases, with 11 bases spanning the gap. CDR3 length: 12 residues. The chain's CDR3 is CASSAGTSGYTF. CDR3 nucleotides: TGTGCCAGCAGCGCGGGGACCTCTGGCTACACCTTC.

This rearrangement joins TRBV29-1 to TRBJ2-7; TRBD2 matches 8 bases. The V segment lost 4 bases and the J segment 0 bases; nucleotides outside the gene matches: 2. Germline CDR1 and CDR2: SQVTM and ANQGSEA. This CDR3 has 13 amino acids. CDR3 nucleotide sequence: TGCAGCGTTGGGGCGGGAGGCTCCTACGAGCAGTACTTC. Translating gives CSVGAGGSYEQYF.

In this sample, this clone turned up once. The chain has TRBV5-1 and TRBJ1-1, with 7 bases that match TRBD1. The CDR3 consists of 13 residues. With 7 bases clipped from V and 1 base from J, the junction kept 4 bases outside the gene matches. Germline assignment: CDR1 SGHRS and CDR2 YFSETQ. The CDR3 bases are TGCGCCAGCTCCGGGACAGAGAACACTGAAGCTTTCTTT. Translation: CASSGTENTEAFF.

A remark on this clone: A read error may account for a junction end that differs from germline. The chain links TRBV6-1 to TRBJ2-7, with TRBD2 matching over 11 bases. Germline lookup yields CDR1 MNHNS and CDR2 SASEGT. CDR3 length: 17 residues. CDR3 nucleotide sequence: TGTGCCAGCAGGGAAGGACTAGCGGGCAACTCTCTCTACGAGCAGTGCTTC. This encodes CASREGLAGNSLYEQCF.

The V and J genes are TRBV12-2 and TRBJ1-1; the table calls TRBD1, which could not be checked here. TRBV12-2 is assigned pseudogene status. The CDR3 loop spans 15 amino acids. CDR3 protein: CASRLVGQGDTEAFF. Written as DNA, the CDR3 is TGTGCAAGTCGCTTAGTGGGACAGGGGGACACTGAAGCTTTCTTT.

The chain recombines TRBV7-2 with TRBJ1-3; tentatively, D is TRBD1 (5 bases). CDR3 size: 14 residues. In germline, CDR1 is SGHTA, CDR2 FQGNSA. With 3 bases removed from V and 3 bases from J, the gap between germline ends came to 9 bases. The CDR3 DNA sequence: TGTGCCAGCAGCTTGGGGGGAAGTGGAAACACCATATATTTT. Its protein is CASSLGGSGNTIYF.

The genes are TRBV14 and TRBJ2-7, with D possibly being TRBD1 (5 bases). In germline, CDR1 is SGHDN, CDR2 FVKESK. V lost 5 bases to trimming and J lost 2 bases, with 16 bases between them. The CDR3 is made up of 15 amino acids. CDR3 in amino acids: CASSYGHATPYEQYF. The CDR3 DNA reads TGTGCCAGCAGCTACGGACACGCGACACCCTACGAGCAGTACTTC.

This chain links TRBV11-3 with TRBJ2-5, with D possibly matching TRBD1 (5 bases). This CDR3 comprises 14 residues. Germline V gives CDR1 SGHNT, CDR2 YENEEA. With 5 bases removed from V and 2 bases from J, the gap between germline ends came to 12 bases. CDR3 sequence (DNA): TGTGCCAGCAGCCCTGACTCAGGGCAAGAGACCCAGTACTTC. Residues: CASSPDSGQETQYF.

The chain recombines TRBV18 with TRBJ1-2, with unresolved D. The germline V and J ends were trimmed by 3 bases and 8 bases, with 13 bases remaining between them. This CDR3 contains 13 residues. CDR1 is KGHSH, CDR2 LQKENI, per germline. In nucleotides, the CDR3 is TGTGCCAGCTCACCGGTCCGCTCGGAGGGCTACACCTTC. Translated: CASSPVRSEGYTF.

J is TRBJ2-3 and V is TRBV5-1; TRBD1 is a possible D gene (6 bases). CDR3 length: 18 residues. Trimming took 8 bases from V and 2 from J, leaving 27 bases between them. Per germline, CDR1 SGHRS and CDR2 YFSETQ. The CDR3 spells CASNPGHRANRNTDTQYF. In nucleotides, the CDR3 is TGCGCCAGTAACCCGGGACACCGAGCCAACCGGAACACAGATACGCAGTATTTT.

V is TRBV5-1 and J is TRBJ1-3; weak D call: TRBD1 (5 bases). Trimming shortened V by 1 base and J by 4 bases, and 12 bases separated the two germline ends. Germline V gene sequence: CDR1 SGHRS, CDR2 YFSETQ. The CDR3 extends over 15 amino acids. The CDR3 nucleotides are TGCGCCAGCAGCTTGAATCAGGGATCGGGAAACACCATATATTTT. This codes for CASSLNQGSGNTIYF.

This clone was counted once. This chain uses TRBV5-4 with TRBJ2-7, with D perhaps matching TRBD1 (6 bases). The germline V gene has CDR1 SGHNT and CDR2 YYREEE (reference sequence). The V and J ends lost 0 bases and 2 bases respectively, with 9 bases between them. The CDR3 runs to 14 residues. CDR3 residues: CASSLAGATYEQYF. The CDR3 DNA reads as TGTGCCAGCAGCTTGGCAGGGGCGACCTACGAGCAGTACTTC.

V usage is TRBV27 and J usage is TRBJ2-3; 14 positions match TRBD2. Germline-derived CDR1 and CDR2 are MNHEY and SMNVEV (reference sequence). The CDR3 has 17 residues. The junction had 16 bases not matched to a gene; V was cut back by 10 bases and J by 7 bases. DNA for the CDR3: TGTGCCACCTCACCCCCGAGACTAGCGGGGGGGCTTAATACGCAGTATTTT. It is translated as CATSPPRLAGGLNTQYF.

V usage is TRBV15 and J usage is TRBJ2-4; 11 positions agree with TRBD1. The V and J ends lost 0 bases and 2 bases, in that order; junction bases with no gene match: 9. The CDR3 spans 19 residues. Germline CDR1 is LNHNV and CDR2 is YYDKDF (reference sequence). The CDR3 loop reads CATSRDVRTGGVPKNIQYF. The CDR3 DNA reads TGTGCCACCAGCAGAGATGTCCGGACAGGGGGCGTTCCCAAAAACATTCAGTACTTC.